There are a few counts of the clone carrying this T cell receptor (beta chain). The use of a sample-barcoded 5' primer and a J-beta primer mix characterized a second PCR of about 7 to 12 cycles. A single record per CDR3 protein comes from TCRdb applying MiXCR to the 5' RACE reads. The sample consists of about 1.6 million distinct CDR3 sequences, roughly a third of them appearing once. The entry originates in a study of blood T cells in healthy people across ages. Sequenced: blood. The TCR originated in a woman aged 30 to 39 in good health.

The CDR3 sequence: CSVEDVRGSEKLFF. CDR3 sequence (DNA): TGCAGCGTTGAAGATGTCAGGGGCAGTGAAAAACTGTTTTTT. The chain couples TRBV29-1 to TRBJ1-4; TRBD1 is a possible D gene (6 bases). Germline V gene sequence: CDR1 SQVTM, CDR2 ANQGSEA. Trimming removed 0 bases at V and 7 bases at J, with 12 bases between. The CDR3 covers 14 residues.